A single sample gave rise to the 15 T cell receptor beta chains below, sequenced in a study of T cells in Graves' hyperthyroidism and ophthalmopathy. Amplification of TCR beta CDR3 regions was performed using RNA transcripts as template. Carried out on the TCR CDR3, a first-round RT-PCR used the HTBI primer set. One entry per CDR3 protein results from TCRdb running MiXCR on the multiplex PCR reads. The sample records 300,000 to 450,000 distinct CDR3 sequences, 15% being singletons. The material sequenced was blood. The source is a woman aged 25 to 39 with Graves' hyperthyroidism.

At least ten counts were recorded for this clonotype. The chain carries TRBV16 and TRBJ1-2; D not certain. Germline V gives CDR1 KGHSY, CDR2 FQNENV. The CDR3 sequence is 12 residues long. Trimming shortened V by 0 bases and J by 9 bases, and 8 bases separated the two germline ends. In DNA form, the CDR3 reads TGTGCCAGCAGCCAATCTCAGTATAGCTACACCTTC. Translation gives CASSQSQYSYTF.

The sample holds many counts of this clonotype. The genes are TRBV5-1 and TRBJ2-1; no clear D. CDR3 length equals 12 residues. Germline V gene sequence: CDR1 SGHRS, CDR2 YFSETQ. Trimming shortened V by 1 base and J by 10 bases, and 9 bases separated the two germline ends. CDR3 DNA: TGCGCCAGCAGCTTGACGGGCAGGGAGCAGTTCTTC. Protein sequence: CASSLTGREQFF.

This rearrangement joins TRBV27 to TRBJ2-4; D might be TRBD2 (5 bases). Trimming removed 5 bases at V and 3 bases at J, with 17 bases between. The CDR3 covers 16 residues. Germline lookup yields CDR1 MNHEY and CDR2 SMNVEV (reference sequence). The CDR3 protein is CASSKTFRGRKNIQYF. The CDR3 DNA is TGTGCCAGCAGTAAGACGTTCCGCGGGCGCAAAAACATTCAGTACTTC.

The CDR3 nucleotides read TGTGCCAGCAGCCAAGCCGGGGTACCCTACAATGAGCAGTACTTC. This encodes CASSQAGVPYNEQYF. V usage is TRBV3-1 and J usage is TRBJ2-1; D may be TRBD2 (5 bases). The DNA end is a closer match to TRBJ2-7, so the J assignment may be wrong. Germline V gives CDR1 LGHDT, CDR2 YNNKEL (reference sequence). This CDR3 region has 15 residues.

There are a few counts of this clonotype. This chain links TRBV6-1 with TRBJ2-7, with TRBD1 matching 8 bases. With V trimmed by 3 bases and J by 0 bases, 1 base remained unmatched. The length of the CDR3 is 14 residues. Germline CDR1 MNHNS, CDR2 SASEGT. Here the CDR3 reads CASSDTGGSYEQYF. The CDR3 coding sequence is TGTGCCAGCAGTGATACAGGGGGCTCCTACGAGCAGTACTTC.

This clonotype was counted at least ten times. This sequence joins TRBV6-1 and TRBJ1-2; no firm D call. This CDR3 is 14 amino acids long. V shed 5 bases and J shed 0 bases, with 10 bases lying between them. In germline, CDR1 is MNHNS, CDR2 SASEGT. The CDR3 is CASSPPYTNYGYTF. DNA for the CDR3: TGTGCCAGCAGTCCCCCCTACACTAACTATGGCTACACCTTC.

This clonotype was recorded a few times. The chain employs TRBV24-1 and TRBJ2-1; D is possibly TRBD1 (6 bases). Trimming left V 8 bases short and J 10 bases short, with 11 bases between. Germline CDR1 and CDR2: KGHDR and SFDVKD. The CDR3 totals 11 residues. The CDR3 nucleotides read TGTGCCACCACCGAGGGGACAGAGCAGTTCTTC. This gives the protein CATTEGTEQFF.

The V call is TRBV3-1, the J call TRBJ2-2; TRBD1 is a possible D gene (6 bases). The CDR3 spans 12 residues. The V and J ends lost 4 bases and 6 bases respectively, with 6 bases between them. Germline-derived CDR1 and CDR2 are LGHDT and YNNKEL (reference sequence). The CDR3 protein is CASSPGAGELFF. CDR3 nucleotide sequence: TGTGCCAGCAGCCCAGGGGCCGGGGAGCTGTTTTTT.

This clonotype was detected ten times or more. This chain uses TRBV11-1 with TRBJ1-1; D possibly corresponds to TRBD1 (5 bases). Trimming pared 5 bases from V and 6 bases from J, leaving 13 bases between. This CDR3 region has 13 residues. The germline V gene encodes CDR1 SGHAT and CDR2 FQDESV (reference sequence). DNA of the CDR3: TGTGCCAGCAGCCCGTGGGGAGGGGCTGAAGCTTTCTTT. Protein sequence: CASSPWGGAEAFF.

In its sample, this clonotype was seen a few times. The chain joins TRBV4-1 to TRBJ2-7; D is unresolved. The CDR3 has 15 residues. Trimming shortened V by 6 bases and J by 0 bases, and 15 bases separated the two germline ends. Germline values: CDR1 MGHRA, CDR2 YSYEKL. CDR3 sequence: CASSQIWVGSYEQYF. The CDR3 coding sequence is TGCGCCAGCAGTCAAATATGGGTGGGCTCCTACGAGCAGTACTTC.

The chain uses TRBV6-6 and TRBJ1-4; 7 bases map to TRBD1. There are 15 residues in the CDR3. J lost 5 bases, V lost 0 bases, and 3 bases had no gene match. Germline assignment: CDR1 MNHNY and CDR2 SVGAGI (reference sequence). The CDR3 DNA sequence: TGTGCCAGCAGTTACTCAAGGGGGCGGAATGAAAAACTGTTTTTT. Its translation: CASSYSRGRNEKLFF.

This clonotype has a count of ten or more. J is TRBJ1-1 and V is TRBV12-3 or TRBV12-4, with TRBD1 matching 7 bases. With V trimmed by 5 bases and J by 3 bases, 6 bases remained unmatched. The CDR3 contains 14 residues. The CDR3, as DNA: TGTGCCAGCAGTCTACAGGGGTTGGACACTGAAGCTTTCTTT. Protein sequence: CASSLQGLDTEAFF.

Here the CDR3 DNA reads TGCGCCAGCAGTGAGTTCCCGCATGAGCAGTTCTTC. The encoded protein is CASSEFPHEQFF. The genes are TRBV10-1 and TRBJ2-1; D gene unclear. CDR1 and CDR2 from the germline V gene are WNHNN and SYGVQD (reference sequence). This CDR3 has 12 amino acids. The V and J ends lost 1 base and 8 bases respectively, with 6 bases between them.

The chain has TRBV6-1 and TRBJ2-1, with D possibly matching TRBD1 (6 bases). The germline CDR1 and CDR2 sequences are MNHNS and SASEGT. This CDR3 has 18 amino acids. V shed 2 bases and J shed 9 bases, with 26 bases lying between them. CDR3 sequence reads: CASSERGSGTKLSTEQFF. The CDR3 DNA sequence: TGTGCCAGCAGTGAAAGGGGGTCGGGGACCAAGCTTAGCACTGAGCAGTTCTTC.

This clonotype turned up a few times. This sequence joins TRBV5-4 and TRBJ2-3; TRBD1 matches 7 bases. This CDR3 has 14 residues. The germline gives CDR1 SGHNT, CDR2 YYREEE (reference sequence). Losses at the gene ends were 0 bases for V and 3 bases for J; bases not matched to a gene: 1. In DNA, the CDR3 is TGTGCCAGCAGCTTGGTACAGGGGACAGATACGCAGTATTTT. Its protein product is CASSLVQGTDTQYF.